The subject of this entry is one T cell receptor beta chain. This sample was taken from a study of cytomegalovirus exposure and HLA in healthy donors. This PCR relied on a set of 60 Vbeta primers and 13 Jbeta primers. Sequencing was performed with immunoSEQ multiplex PCR; in TCRdb, only in-frame clones are kept and a portion is missing. The sample has about 160,000 clones, roughly 78% seen once. Deletions cut 3 bases from V and 2 bases from J, with 10 bases between. This CDR3 comprises 14 residues. The germline CDR1 and CDR2 sequences are SGHDT and YYEEEE. The sequencing sample was made of PBMCs. J is TRBJ2-3 and V is TRBV5-6; a weak D match, TRBD1 (5 bases). This clonotype was sampled from a middle-aged woman in good health and CMV-seronegative. The CDR3 nucleotides read TGTGCCAGCAGCTCGGTGACAGCCACAGATACGCAGTATTTT. This codes for CASSSVTATDTQYF.